Described below is a single T cell receptor beta chain sequence and its context. The antigen is undetermined. CDR1 is SGHRS and CDR2 is YFSETQ in the germline V gene. The CDR3 is 17 amino acids. These data originate in a study of post-analysis software for immune sequencing data. At the level of the study: The study covered relapsing-remitting, secondary progressive and progressive-relapsing courses of multiple sclerosis. The study's findings and limits: Patients with multiple sclerosis recorded significantly lower normalized Chao1 diversity than controls, the study found. TRBV5-6, TRBV5-1 and TRBV20-1 belonged to a set of roughly five TRBV segments that were more frequent in patients than controls.

Unique molecular identifiers featured in each of the TCR beta cDNA libraries. Once about 0.95 to 10 million T cells were used, roughly 490,000 cDNA molecules resulted. Using its own MiXCR run on the PCR reads, TCRdb lists one record per CDR3 protein. Of 700,000 to 800,000 distinct CDR3 sequences listed, roughly 27% are singletons. V is TRBV5-1 and J is TRBJ2-5; tentatively, D is TRBD1 (7 bases). The end of the DNA fits TRBJ2-7 better, so the J call may be wrong. Sample: blood. This clonotype originated in a girl aged 10 to 17 with multiple sclerosis. CDR3 sequence reads: CASSLVGGTDRSYEQYF. In DNA, the CDR3 is TGCGCCAGCAGCTTGGTTGGAGGGACAGACCGTAGCTACGAGCAGTACTTC.